The sequence of this T cell receptor (beta chain) was determined in a study of OX40 agonist ivuxolimab in advanced cancers. Sequencing was performed with immunoSEQ multiplex PCR; in TCRdb, only in-frame clones are kept and a portion is missing. Of just over 95,000 clones in the sample, about 90% were seen once. This CDR3 region has 11 residues. The germline V and J ends were trimmed by 4 bases and 10 bases, with 5 bases remaining between them. Per the germline V gene, CDR1 is SEHNR and CDR2 is FQNEAQ (reference sequence). This sequence joins TRBV7-9 and TRBJ1-6; D is unclear. The input for sequencing was CD4+ or CD8+ T cells sorted from blood, taken in a trial of the OX40 agonist ivuxolimab. The sequence was collected from an adult with an advanced solid tumor such as melanoma, head and neck, liver or kidney cancer. The CDR3: CASSSGSPLHF. CDR3 DNA: TGTGCCAGCAGCTCGGGGTCACCCCTCCACTTT. The full variable domain, completed using reference TRBV7-9 and TRBJ1-6, is DTGVSQNPRHKITKRGQNVTFRCDPISEHNRLYWYRQTLGQGPEFLTYFQNEAQLEKSRLLSDRFSAERPKGSFSTLEIQRTEQGDSAMYLCASSSGSPLHFGNGTRLTVT.